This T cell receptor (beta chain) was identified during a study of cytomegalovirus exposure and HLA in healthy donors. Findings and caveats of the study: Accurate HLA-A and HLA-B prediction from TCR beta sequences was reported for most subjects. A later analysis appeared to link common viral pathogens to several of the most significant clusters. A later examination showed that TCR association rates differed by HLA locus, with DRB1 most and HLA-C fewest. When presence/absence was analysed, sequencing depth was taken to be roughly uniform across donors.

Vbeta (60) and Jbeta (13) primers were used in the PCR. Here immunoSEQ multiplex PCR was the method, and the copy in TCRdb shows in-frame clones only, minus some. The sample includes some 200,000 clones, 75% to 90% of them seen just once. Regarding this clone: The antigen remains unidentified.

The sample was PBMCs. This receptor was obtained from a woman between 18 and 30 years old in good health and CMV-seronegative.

In DNA form, the CDR3 reads TGCGCCAGCCGGGGGATAGCGGGGCAAGAGACCCAGTACTTC. It codes for CASRGIAGQETQYF. This chain connects TRBV10-2 to TRBJ2-5; TRBD2 agrees at 8 bases. V lost 8 bases and J lost 2; bases outside the gene matches: 7. This CDR3 spans 14 amino acids. CDR1 and CDR2 from the germline V gene are WSHSY and SAAADI.